These 25 T cell receptor beta chains originate from one sample sequenced in a study of beta chain features in type 1 diabetes. The sequenced template was cDNA made from the entire isolated RNA. Profiling relied on immunoSEQ multiplex PCR, and the TCRdb table lists in-frame clones only, not all of them. The data hold 130,000 or so clones, with around 8.8% observed a single time. Findings and caveats of the study: TCRB CDR3s from Type 1 diabetes patients were moderately but significantly shorter in all four CD4+ subsets.

What these receptors recognize is not known. Sequences were obtained from central memory CD4+ T cells from blood. The receptors were gathered from a man aged 25 to 40 with type 1 diabetes.

This clone was found a few times. The V call is TRBV2, the J call TRBJ1-5; D is unresolved. Germline assignment: CDR1 SNHLY and CDR2 FYNNEI. The CDR3 has 13 amino acids. The germline V and J ends were trimmed by 7 bases and 1 base, with 8 bases remaining between them. This CDR3 reads CASKLSSNQPQHF. DNA for the CDR3: TGTGCCAGCAAATTGTCAAGCAATCAGCCCCAGCATTTT.

In this sample, this clone turned up a few times. The V gene is TRBV11-2, the J gene TRBJ2-7, with no clear D. Germline V lookup: CDR1 SGHAT, CDR2 FQNNGV. Trimming removed 6 bases at V and 4 bases at J, with 7 bases between. CDR3 length: 11 residues. The CDR3 DNA sequence: TGTGCCAGCAGTCGAGGATACGAGCAGTACTTC. It encodes CASSRGYEQYF.

There are a few counts of this clone. The V and J genes are TRBV21-1 and TRBJ2-5; TRBD2 is the table's D call and was not checked against the DNA. TRBV21-1 is given as a pseudogene. The CDR3 runs to 16 residues. The CDR3 DNA is TGTGCCAGCAGCGCCCCGGGACTAGCGGAGTTAGGGACCCAGTACTTC. Translated, it gives CASSAPGLAELGTQYF.

This clone came up a few times. The J gene is TRBJ2-4, the V gene TRBV9; TRBD2 matches at 8 bases. V lost 4 bases to trimming and J lost 0 bases; unmatched junction nucleotides: 6. This CDR3 contains 16 residues. The germline gives CDR1 SGDLS, CDR2 YYNGEE. The CDR3 nucleotides read TGTGCCAGCAGCCCCCGGGGGGGTCCAGCCAAAAACATTCAGTACTTC. It yields the protein CASSPRGGPAKNIQYF.

This clone was seen more than once but under ten times. The gene calls are TRBV11-2 and TRBJ2-1, with TRBD1 matching 7 bases. Germline loops: CDR1 SGHAT, CDR2 FQNNGV. V shed 5 bases and J 0 bases; nucleotides not matched to a gene: 10. The CDR3 totals 17 residues. CDR3 sequence reads: CASSRETGDSSYNEQFF. CDR3 DNA: TGTGCCAGCAGCCGTGAAACAGGGGATAGCTCCTACAATGAGCAGTTCTTC. The whole variable domain, remainder taken from reference TRBV11-2 and TRBJ2-1, is EAGVAQSPRYKIIEKRQSVAFWCNPISGHATLYWYQQILGQGPKLLIQFQNNGVVDDSQLPKDRFSAERLKGVDSTLKIQPAKLEDSAVYLCASSRETGDSSYNEQFFGPGTRLTVL.

In this sample, this clone turned up a few times. The J gene is TRBJ2-1, the V gene TRBV5-1; 8 positions agree with TRBD2. CDR1 and CDR2 from the germline V gene are SGHRS and YFSETQ. This CDR3 spans 14 amino acids. Trimming at V came to 2 bases and at J to 6 bases, leaving 4 bases not matched to a gene. The CDR3 DNA sequence: TGCGCCAGCAGCTTAGCGGGGGCCACCAATGAGCAGTTCTTC. It translates to CASSLAGATNEQFF.

Ten or more counts support this clone. The V and J genes are TRBV14 and TRBJ2-5; tentatively, D is TRBD2 (5 bases). The CDR3 loop spans 13 amino acids. The ends were cut back, 5 bases at V and 5 bases at J, with 12 bases in the middle. Germline V gene data show CDR1 as SGHDN and CDR2 as FVKESK. CDR3 nucleotide sequence: TGTGCCAGCAGCTCCCCGCGAGGGGAGACCCAGTACTTC. It translates to CASSSPRGETQYF. The full variable domain, with the rest looked up from reference TRBV14 and TRBJ2-5, is EAGVTQFPSHSVIEKGQTVTLRCDPISGHDNLYWYRRVMGKEIKFLLHFVKESKQDESGMPNNRFLAERTGGTYSTLKVQPAELEDSGVYFCASSSPRGETQYFGPGTRLLVL.

There are a few counts of this clone. CDR3 in amino acids: CASTQTGNSPLHF. DNA of the CDR3: TGTGCCAGCACTCAGACAGGAAATTCACCCCTCCACTTT. The chain combines TRBV27 with TRBJ1-6, with D possibly being TRBD1 (6 bases). V lost 7 bases and J 7 bases, leaving 11 bases between the germline ends. The CDR3 contains 13 residues. Germline lookup yields CDR1 MNHEY and CDR2 SMNVEV (reference sequence).

The sample holds a few counts of this clone. The chain links TRBV5-1 to TRBJ1-1; a possible D gene is TRBD1 (6 bases). From germline, CDR1 is SGHRS and CDR2 YFSETQ. This CDR3 contains 14 residues. V gave up 6 bases and J gave up 1 base, with 13 bases separating them. The CDR3 DNA is TGCGCCAGCACGGGGACACCTTCGAACACTGAAGCTTTCTTT. Its translation: CASTGTPSNTEAFF.

The gene calls are TRBV18 and TRBJ2-7, with 10 nucleotides matching TRBD1. After removal of 6 bases from V and 6 bases from J, the junction contained 8 bases not matched to a gene. The CDR3 is 14 residues long. In germline, CDR1 is KGHSH, CDR2 LQKENI. For the CDR3, the DNA is TGTGCCAGCTCCCAGGGACAGGGGTACCCCGAGCAGTACTTC. Translating gives CASSQGQGYPEQYF. The full variable domain, with the rest looked up from reference TRBV18 and TRBJ2-7, is NAGVMQNPRHLVRRRGQEARLRCSPMKGHSHVYWYRQLPEEGLKFMVYLQKENIIDESGMPKERFSAEFPKEGPSILRIQQVVRGDSAAYFCASSQGQGYPEQYFGPGTRLTVT.

The chain is built from TRBV18 and TRBJ2-3; 9 nucleotides line up with TRBD2. V shed 2 bases, J shed 11 bases, and the junction held 11 bases outside the gene matches. This CDR3 region has 15 residues. Germline V gives CDR1 KGHSH, CDR2 LQKENI. The chain's CDR3 is CASSPAAGGQYKQYF. Written as DNA, the CDR3 is TGTGCCAGCTCACCAGCAGCGGGGGGCCAGTATAAGCAGTATTTT.

V gene TRBV28 combines with J gene TRBJ1-5, with unresolved D. CDR1 and CDR2 from the germline V gene are MDHEN and SYDVKM. The CDR3 sequence is 19 residues long. V lost 3 bases to trimming and J lost 2 bases, with 23 bases between them. The CDR3 here is CASSLRRWTQNEGNQPQHF. In DNA form, the CDR3 reads TGTGCCAGCAGTTTGCGAAGATGGACTCAAAACGAAGGCAATCAGCCCCAGCATTTT. Full variable domain (rest looked up from reference TRBV28 and TRBJ1-5): DVKVTQSSRYLVKRTGEKVFLECVQDMDHENMFWYRQDPGLGLRLIYFSYDVKMKEKGDIPEGYSVSREKKERFSLILESASTNQTSMYLCASSLRRWTQNEGNQPQHFGDGTRLSIL.

This clone was found many times. This chain connects TRBV4-2 to TRBJ2-2, with 14 bases aligning to TRBD2. Germline CDR1 and CDR2: LGHNA and YNFKEQ. This CDR3 comprises 17 residues. With 6 bases clipped from V and 2 bases from J, the junction kept 5 bases outside the gene matches. The CDR3 sequence: CASSTGLAGGNTGELFF. As DNA, the CDR3 is TGTGCCAGCAGTACTGGACTAGCGGGGGGCAACACCGGGGAGCTGTTTTTT.

The table lists this clone with a few counts. This sequence joins TRBV9 and TRBJ2-1; perhaps TRBD2 as D (6 bases). The CDR3 sequence is 13 residues long. The germline V gene encodes CDR1 SGDLS and CDR2 YYNGEE. V lost 4 bases to trimming and J lost 4 bases, with 9 bases between them. The CDR3 region is CASSPEGYNEQFF. The CDR3 coding sequence is TGTGCCAGCAGCCCGGAGGGATACAATGAGCAGTTCTTC.

The chain is built from TRBV5-1 and TRBJ2-2; a possible D gene is TRBD1 (6 bases). Per germline, CDR1 SGHRS and CDR2 YFSETQ. V was trimmed by 4 bases and J by 8 bases, leaving 15 bases between them. This CDR3 is built from 14 residues. In DNA form, the CDR3 reads TGCGCCAGCAGCCCTGAACAGGGTAAAGGGGAGCTGTTTTTT. It specifies CASSPEQGKGELFF.

This clone occurred a few times. The chain recombines TRBV6-4 with TRBJ2-3; 9 bases are a match to TRBD2. Germline V gene data show CDR1 as MRHNA and CDR2 as SNTAGT. V lost 5 bases to trimming and J lost 2 bases; unmatched junction nucleotides: 5. CDR3 length: 15 residues. This CDR3 is CASSPSGANTDTQYF. CDR3 in DNA: TGTGCCAGCAGTCCTAGCGGGGCCAACACAGATACGCAGTATTTT.

This clone was seen a few times. V and J are TRBV28 and TRBJ1-4; D gene ambiguous. The V gene's germline CDR1 is MDHEN and CDR2 SYDVKM. This CDR3 is 14 amino acids long. The V end was cut by 6 bases, the J end by 6 bases, with 14 bases between. The CDR3 DNA follows: TGTGCCAGCAGCCTTCCCGGGGATCATGAAAAACTGTTTTTT. Protein: CASSLPGDHEKLFF.

There are a few counts of this clone. The chain employs TRBV28 and TRBJ1-2; 9 bases align to TRBD1. CDR1 is MDHEN, CDR2 SYDVKM, per germline. After removal of 3 bases from V and 10 bases from J, the junction contained 6 bases not matched to a gene. This CDR3 is built from 13 residues. This CDR3 reads CASSLGTGRDYTF. CDR3 nucleotides: TGTGCCAGCAGTTTGGGGACAGGGAGGGACTACACCTTC.

This clone was counted between two and nine times. This rearrangement joins TRBV25-1 to TRBJ2-5; 10 bases map to TRBD1. The V gene's germline CDR1 is MGHDK and CDR2 SYGVNS. The trim removed 10 bases at V and 5 bases at J, leaving 10 bases unmatched. The CDR3 loop spans 14 amino acids. This CDR3 reads CAIPPRDRGETQYF. DNA of the CDR3: TGTGCCATCCCCCCCCGGGACAGGGGTGAGACCCAGTACTTC.

This clone has more than one count but fewer than ten. The chain recombines TRBV6-1 with TRBJ1-2; 8 bases align to TRBD1. From germline, CDR1 is MNHNS and CDR2 SASEGT. V lost 8 bases and J lost 4; bases outside the gene matches: 6. The CDR3 sequence is 13 residues long. CDR3 sequence (DNA): TGTGCCAGCGAGGCAGGGGGCCGCTATGGCTACACCTTC. This sequence encodes CASEAGGRYGYTF.

V gene TRBV29-1 combines with J gene TRBJ1-1; TRBD1 might be the D (6 bases). The CDR3 runs to 16 residues. Germline V gene lookup returns CDR1 SQVTM and CDR2 ANQGSEA. Trimming cost V 1 base and J 0 bases, with 15 bases left between them. CDR3 sequence reads: CSVEGTVNAMNTEAFF. CDR3 sequence (DNA): TGCAGCGTTGAAGGGACAGTGAATGCGATGAACACTGAAGCTTTCTTT.

The chain couples TRBV9 to TRBJ1-1, with D tentatively TRBD1 (6 bases). This CDR3 is built from 15 residues. Trimming took off 0 bases at V and 11 bases at J, with 20 bases between the two ends. In germline, CDR1 is SGDLS, CDR2 YYNGEE. The CDR3 is CASSVDSGGQEVAFF. In nucleotides, the CDR3 is TGTGCCAGCAGCGTAGATTCCGGGGGGCAAGAGGTTGCTTTCTTT.

The chain recombines TRBV7-8 with TRBJ2-4; D perhaps matches TRBD1 (5 bases). The length of the CDR3 is 14 residues. V lost 2 bases, J lost 8 bases, and 13 bases lay in between. Germline loops: CDR1 SGHVS, CDR2 FQNEAQ. The CDR3 DNA reads TGTGCCAGCAGCTTATCGCCAGGGAAGGACATTCAGTACTTC. Protein sequence: CASSLSPGKDIQYF. Using reference TRBV7-8 and TRBJ2-4 for the parts outside the CDR3, the full variable domain is GAGVSQSPRYKVAKRGQDVALRCDPISGHVSLFWYQQALGQGPEFLTYFQNEAQLDKSGLPSDRFFAERPEGSVSTLKIQRTQQEDSAVYLCASSLSPGKDIQYFGAGTRLSVL.

The chain has TRBV13 and TRBJ2-1; TRBD1 agrees at 7 bases. Germline V gene lookup returns CDR1 PRHDT and CDR2 FYEKMQ (reference sequence). The CDR3 has 12 amino acids. After removal of 5 bases from V and 7 bases from J, the junction contained 2 bases not matched to a gene. The CDR3 spells CASSNRGNEQFF. CDR3 bases: TGTGCCAGCAGCAACAGGGGAAATGAGCAGTTCTTC.

This CDR3 reads CASSLVQGSGELFF. In nucleotides, the CDR3 is TGTGCCAGCAGCTTAGTACAGGGCTCCGGGGAGCTGTTTTTT. The chain is built from TRBV7-2 and TRBJ2-2; possible D gene TRBD1, 6 bases. The CDR3 runs 14 residues. Between the trimmed V and J ends, which lost 1 base and 6 bases, there was a span of 9 bases. Germline V gene sequence: CDR1 SGHTA, CDR2 FQGNSA.